This T cell receptor beta chain was retrieved from a study of cytomegalovirus exposure and HLA in healthy donors. This CDR3 is 15 amino acids long. Germline lookup yields CDR1 MNHEY and CDR2 SVGAGI. The PCR employed 60 Vbeta primers together with 13 Jbeta primers. Sequencing was performed with immunoSEQ multiplex PCR; in TCRdb, only in-frame clones are kept and a portion is missing. Among approximately 170,000 clones listed, 75% to 85% were seen once. In regard to this clone: Its antigen is not identified. Mismatch with germline at one junction end may stem from a read error.

General study findings and limits: Several of the most significant clusters appeared, in a later analysis, to be linked to common viral pathogens.

The clonotype originates from a male donor in good health and CMV-seropositive. The sequencing sample was made of PBMCs. The rearrangement uses TRBV6-5 and TRBJ2-1; possibly TRBD2 for D (5 bases). Written as DNA, the CDR3 is TGTGCCGGCAGTTACTCCCGGACCGGGAACAATGAGCAGTTCTTC. Translation gives CAGSYSRTGNNEQFF.